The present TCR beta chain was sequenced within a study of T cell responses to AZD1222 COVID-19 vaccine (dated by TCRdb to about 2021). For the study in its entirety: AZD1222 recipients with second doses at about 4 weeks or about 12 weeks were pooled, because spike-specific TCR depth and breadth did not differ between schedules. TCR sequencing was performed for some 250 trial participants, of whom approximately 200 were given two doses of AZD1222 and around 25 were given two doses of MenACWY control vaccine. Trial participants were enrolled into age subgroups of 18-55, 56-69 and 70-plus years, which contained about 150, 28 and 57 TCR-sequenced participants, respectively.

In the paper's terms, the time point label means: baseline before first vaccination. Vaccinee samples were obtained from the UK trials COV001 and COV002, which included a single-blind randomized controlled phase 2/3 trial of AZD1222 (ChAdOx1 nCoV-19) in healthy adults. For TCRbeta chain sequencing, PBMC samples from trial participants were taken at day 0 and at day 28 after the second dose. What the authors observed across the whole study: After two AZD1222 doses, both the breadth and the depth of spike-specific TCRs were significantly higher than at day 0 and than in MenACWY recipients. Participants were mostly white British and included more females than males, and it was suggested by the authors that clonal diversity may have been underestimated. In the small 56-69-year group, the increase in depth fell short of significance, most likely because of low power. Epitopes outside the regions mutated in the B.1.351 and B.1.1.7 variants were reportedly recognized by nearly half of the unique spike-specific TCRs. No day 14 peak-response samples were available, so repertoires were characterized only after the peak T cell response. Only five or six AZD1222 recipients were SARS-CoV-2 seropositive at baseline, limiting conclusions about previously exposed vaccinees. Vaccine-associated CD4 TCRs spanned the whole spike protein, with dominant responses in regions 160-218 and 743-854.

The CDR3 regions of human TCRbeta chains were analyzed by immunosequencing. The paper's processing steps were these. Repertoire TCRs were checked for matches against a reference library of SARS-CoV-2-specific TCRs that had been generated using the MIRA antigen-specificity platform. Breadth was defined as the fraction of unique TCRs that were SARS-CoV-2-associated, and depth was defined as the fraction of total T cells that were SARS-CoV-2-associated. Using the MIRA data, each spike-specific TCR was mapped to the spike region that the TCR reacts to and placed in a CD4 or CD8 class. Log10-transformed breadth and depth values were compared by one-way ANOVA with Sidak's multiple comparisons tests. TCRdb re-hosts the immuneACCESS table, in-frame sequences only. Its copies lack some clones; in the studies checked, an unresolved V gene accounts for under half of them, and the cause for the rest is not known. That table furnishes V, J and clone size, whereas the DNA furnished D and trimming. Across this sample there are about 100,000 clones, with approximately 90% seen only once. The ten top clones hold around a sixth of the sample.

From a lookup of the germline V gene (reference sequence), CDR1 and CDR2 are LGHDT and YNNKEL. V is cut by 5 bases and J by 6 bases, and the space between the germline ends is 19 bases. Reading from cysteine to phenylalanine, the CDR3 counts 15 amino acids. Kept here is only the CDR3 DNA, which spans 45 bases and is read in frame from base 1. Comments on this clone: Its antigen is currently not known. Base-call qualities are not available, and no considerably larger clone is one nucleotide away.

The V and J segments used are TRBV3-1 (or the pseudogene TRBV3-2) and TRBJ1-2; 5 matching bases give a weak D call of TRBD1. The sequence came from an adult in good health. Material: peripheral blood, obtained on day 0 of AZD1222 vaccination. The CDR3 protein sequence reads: CASSFQGAGRDGYTF. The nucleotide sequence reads TGTGCCAGCAGCTTTCAAGGGGCTGGTCGGGATGGCTACACCTTC.